The next 11 T cell receptor beta chains were all read from a single sample in a study of T cells in Graves' hyperthyroidism and ophthalmopathy. Researchers took RNA transcripts and amplified the TCR beta CDR3 regions from them. A set of HTBI primers served as the primers for a first-round RT-PCR of the TCR CDR3. TCRdb fed the multiplex PCR reads into MiXCR, producing one record per CDR3 protein. The table includes 700,000 to 850,000 distinct CDR3 sequences, over 35% detected once. The sample was blood. The receptors come from a woman between 40 and 50 years old with Graves' hyperthyroidism.

In this sample, this clonotype turned up many times. J is TRBJ1-6 and V is TRBV5-5, with 9 bases fitting TRBD1. CDR1 is SGHKS and CDR2 is YYEKEE in the germline V gene (reference sequence). The length of the CDR3 is 16 residues. V was pared by 3 bases and J by 11 bases, with 12 bases of the junction left unmatched. CDR3 sequence (DNA): TGTGCCAGCAGCTCACTCCGGGACAGGGAAAAGCCACCCCTCCACTTT. Amino acid sequence: CASSSLRDREKPPLHF. Full variable domain (missing parts from reference TRBV5-5 and TRBJ1-6): DAGVTQSPTHLIKTRGQQVTLRCSPISGHKSVSWYQQVLGQGPQFIFQYYEKEERGRGNFPDRFSARQFPNYSSELNVNALLLGDSALYLCASSSLRDREKPPLHFGNGTRLTVT.

The chain couples TRBV5-1 to TRBJ2-7; tentative D call: TRBD2 (6 bases). Trimming shortened V by 4 bases and J by 3 bases, and 14 bases separated the two germline ends. CDR3 length: 14 residues. From germline, CDR1 is SGHRS and CDR2 YFSETQ. The chain's CDR3 is CASSPSGWGYEQYF. CDR3 nucleotides: TGCGCCAGCAGCCCAAGCGGGTGGGGCTACGAGCAGTACTTC.

The V gene is TRBV7-2, the J gene TRBJ2-7; TRBD1 aligns across 9 bases. This CDR3 has 17 amino acids. CDR1 and CDR2 (germline): SGHTA, FQGNSA. V lost 5 bases and J lost 1; bases outside the gene matches: 12. The CDR3 sequence is CASSPYSGTGISYEQYF. DNA of the CDR3: TGTGCCAGCAGCCCATACTCTGGGACAGGGATTTCCTACGAGCAGTACTTC.

This clonotype came up a few times. The chain has TRBV9 and TRBJ2-2; tentative D call: TRBD2 (6 bases). This CDR3 region has 15 residues. With 3 bases removed from V and 4 bases from J, the gap between germline ends came to 13 bases. Looked up from germline, CDR1 is SGDLS and CDR2 is YYNGEE. CDR3 nucleotide sequence: TGTGCCAGCAGCGCGGGACTTACTGGCACCGGGGAGCTGTTTTTT. Amino acids: CASSAGLTGTGELFF.

The sample holds a few counts of this clonotype. V gene TRBV28 combines with J gene TRBJ1-1, with TRBD1 identical over 7 bases. From germline, CDR1 is MDHEN and CDR2 SYDVKM. V lost 8 bases, J lost 4 bases, and 10 bases stayed unmatched. There are 14 residues in the CDR3. Written as DNA, the CDR3 is TGTGCCAGCGTGATAACAGGGGTTGGCACTGAAGCTTTCTTT. Translated, it gives CASVITGVGTEAFF.

This clonotype was seen at least ten times. The J gene is TRBJ2-7, the V gene TRBV20-1; perhaps D is TRBD1 or TRBD2 (5 bases each). The germline CDR1 and CDR2 sequences are DFQATT and SNEGSKA (reference sequence). Trimming shortened V by 3 bases and J by 5 bases, and 14 bases separated the two germline ends. The CDR3 spans 13 residues. The CDR3 DNA follows: TGCAGTGCTAGGGCCGGGACCTTGGACGAGCAGTACTTC. This sequence encodes CSARAGTLDEQYF.

In its sample, this clonotype was seen many times. The chain links TRBV6-5 to TRBJ2-5; a weak D match, TRBD2 (5 bases). V lost 6 bases and J 6 bases, leaving 14 bases between the germline ends. In germline, CDR1 is MNHEY, CDR2 SVGAGI. This CDR3 has 13 amino acids. CDR3 residues: CASSKAGEKTQYF. CDR3 bases: TGTGCCAGCAGCAAGGCTGGGGAGAAGACCCAGTACTTC.

The table lists this clonotype with a few counts. The junction differs from germline at one of its ends, possibly a read error. The V call is TRBV6-5, the J call TRBJ1-6; 10 nucleotides line up with TRBD1. CDR1 is MNHEY and CDR2 is SVGAGI in the germline V gene. This CDR3 comprises 18 residues. The CDR3 is CANSTGQGIPSYNSPLHF. CDR3 sequence (DNA): TGTGCCAACAGTACGGGACAGGGGATTCCCTCCTATAATTCACCCCTCCACTTT.

This clonotype was seen more than once but under ten times. The chain combines TRBV5-1 with TRBJ1-5, with D uncertain. Germline CDR1 and CDR2: SGHRS and YFSETQ. This CDR3 spans 16 amino acids. V was cut by 5 bases and J by 0 bases, with 15 bases left in between. CDR3 nucleotides: TGCGCCAGCAGACTGGACGGGCCGGATAGCAATCAGCCCCAGCATTTT. Amino acids: CASRLDGPDSNQPQHF. Combining the CDR3 with reference TRBV5-1 and TRBJ1-5 gives the whole variable domain KAGVTQTPRYLIKTRGQQVTLSCSPISGHRSVSWYQQTPGQGLQFLFEYFSETQRNKGNFPGRFSGRQFSNSRSEMNVSTLELGDSALYLCASRLDGPDSNQPQHFGDGTRLSIL.

This clonotype was seen a few times. The gene calls are TRBV20-1 and TRBJ1-5; unclear D gene. Trimming pared 0 bases from V and 2 bases from J, leaving 8 bases between. The CDR3 has 14 amino acids. Germline-derived CDR1 and CDR2 are DFQATT and SNEGSKA (reference sequence). CDR3 nucleotide sequence: TGCAGTGCTAGAGAAGGCCGTGGCAATCAGCCCCAGCATTTT. Residues: CSAREGRGNQPQHF.

This rearrangement joins TRBV5-5 to TRBJ1-1; perhaps TRBD1 as D (6 bases). Looked up from germline, CDR1 is SGHKS and CDR2 is YYEKEE (reference sequence). V was clipped by 1 base and J by 6 bases, with 19 bases between them. This CDR3 spans 16 amino acids. CDR3 in DNA: TGTGCCAGCAGCTTGCAATTCGGCCAGGGGATCCCTGAAGCTTTCTTT. It is translated as CASSLQFGQGIPEAFF. Together with reference TRBV5-5 and TRBJ1-1, the CDR3 gives the full variable domain: DAGVTQSPTHLIKTRGQQVTLRCSPISGHKSVSWYQQVLGQGPQFIFQYYEKEERGRGNFPDRFSARQFPNYSSELNVNALLLGDSALYLCASSLQFGQGIPEAFFGQGTRLTVV.